This T cell receptor beta chain is from a study of shared clonotypes between healthy human individuals. Study-wide context: Researchers drew samples from a couple of women and a few men aged 18 to 49.

The study enrolled healthy HIV-negative adults without recent acute infections or vaccinations as donors. Germline CDR1 SQVTM, CDR2 ANQGSEA. Trimming removed 5 bases from V and 7 bases from J; junction bases left unmatched: 6. The length of the CDR3 is 12 residues. Sequenced by immunoSEQ multiplex PCR; TCRdb stores in-frame clones only, minus some. Of about a million clones listed, approximately 80% are singletons. For this clone: Its specificity is not known.

Regarding the study as a whole: Exclusively blood specimens were collected; tissue repertoires likely differ. Despite large depth, sorted-subset datasets appeared incompletely sequenced.

This chain connects TRBV29-1 to TRBJ1-1; 8 bases match TRBD1. This receptor was obtained from a man aged 18 to 29 in good health. Some clones in this sample may be carry-over from other donors' samples. Specimen: memory CD4+ T cells from PBMCs. Sample subset: CD45RA-negative fraction. The chain's CDR3 is CSVQGARGEAFF. The CDR3 DNA is TGCAGCGTTCAGGGGGCAAGGGGTGAAGCTTTCTTT.